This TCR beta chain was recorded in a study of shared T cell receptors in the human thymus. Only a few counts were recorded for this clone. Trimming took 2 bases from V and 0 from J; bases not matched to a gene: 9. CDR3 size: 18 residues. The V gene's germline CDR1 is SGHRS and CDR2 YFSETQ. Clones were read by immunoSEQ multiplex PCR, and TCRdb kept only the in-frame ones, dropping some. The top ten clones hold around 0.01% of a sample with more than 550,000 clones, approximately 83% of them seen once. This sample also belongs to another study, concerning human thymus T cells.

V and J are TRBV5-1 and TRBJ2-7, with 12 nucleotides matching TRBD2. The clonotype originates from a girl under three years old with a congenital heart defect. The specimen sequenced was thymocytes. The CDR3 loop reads CASSFSTSGGPSSYEQYF. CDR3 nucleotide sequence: TGCGCCAGCAGCTTCTCTACTAGCGGGGGGCCGAGCTCCTACGAGCAGTACTTC.